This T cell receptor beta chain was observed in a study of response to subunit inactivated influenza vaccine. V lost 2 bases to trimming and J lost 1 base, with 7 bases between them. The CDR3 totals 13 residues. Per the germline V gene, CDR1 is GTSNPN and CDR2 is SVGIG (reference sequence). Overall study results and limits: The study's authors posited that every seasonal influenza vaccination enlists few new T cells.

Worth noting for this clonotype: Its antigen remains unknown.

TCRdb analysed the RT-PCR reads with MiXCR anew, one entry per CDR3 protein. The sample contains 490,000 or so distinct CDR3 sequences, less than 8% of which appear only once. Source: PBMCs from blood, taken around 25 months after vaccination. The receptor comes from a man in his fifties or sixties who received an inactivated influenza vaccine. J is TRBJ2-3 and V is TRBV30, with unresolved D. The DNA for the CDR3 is TGTGCCTGGAGTCTAGGACGCACAGATACGCAGTATTTT. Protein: CAWSLGRTDTQYF.